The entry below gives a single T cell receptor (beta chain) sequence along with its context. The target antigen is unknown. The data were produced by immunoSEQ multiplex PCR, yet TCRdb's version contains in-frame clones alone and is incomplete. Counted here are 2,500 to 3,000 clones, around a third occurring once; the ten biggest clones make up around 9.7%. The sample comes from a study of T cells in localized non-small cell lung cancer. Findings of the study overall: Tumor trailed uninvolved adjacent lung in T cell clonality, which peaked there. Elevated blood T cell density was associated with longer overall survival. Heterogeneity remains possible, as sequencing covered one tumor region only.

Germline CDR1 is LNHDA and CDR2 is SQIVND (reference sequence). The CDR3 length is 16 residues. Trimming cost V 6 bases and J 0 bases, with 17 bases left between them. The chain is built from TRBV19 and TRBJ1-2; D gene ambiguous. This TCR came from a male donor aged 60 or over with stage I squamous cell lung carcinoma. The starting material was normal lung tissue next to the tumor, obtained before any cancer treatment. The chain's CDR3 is CASRTPLGTPNYGYTF. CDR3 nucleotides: TGTGCCAGTAGGACCCCTCTTGGCACCCCTAACTATGGCTACACCTTC.